Each of the 19 T cell receptor beta chains below was sequenced from the same sample in a study of blood T cell repertoires in COVID-19. Data came from immunoSEQ multiplex PCR; TCRdb stores just in-frame clones and leaves some out. The table has roughly 120,000 clones, 80% to 90% seen once. Sequenced: peripheral blood. These receptors all stem from a human donor in a cohort sampled during active COVID-19.

This clone was detected many times. The chain combines TRBV6-5 with TRBJ1-4; TRBD1 aligns across 11 bases. The CDR3 has 15 amino acids. Trimming removed 5 bases from V and 8 bases from J; junction bases left unmatched: 7. Germline CDR1 is MNHEY and CDR2 is SVGAGI. CDR3 loop: CASSRGQGAGEKLFF. CDR3 in DNA: TGTGCCAGCAGTCGAGGACAGGGGGCAGGGGAAAAACTGTTTTTT.

The gene calls are TRBV3-1 (or the pseudogene TRBV3-2) and TRBJ2-2, with 13 nucleotides matching TRBD2. V lost 4 bases and J lost 4; bases outside the gene matches: 3. CDR1 is LGHDT and CDR2 is YNNKEL in the germline V gene (reference sequence). The CDR3 extends over 16 amino acids. The CDR3 loop reads CASSLLAGGTTGELFF. CDR3 sequence (DNA): TGTGCCAGCAGCCTACTAGCGGGGGGGACCACCGGGGAGCTGTTTTTT.

This clone was seen a handful of times. The chain couples TRBV11-3 to TRBJ2-2, with D unclear. Germline CDR1 and CDR2: SGHNT and YENEEA. The CDR3 is 15 amino acids. V lost 1 base and J lost 1, with 7 bases in between. In DNA form, the CDR3 reads TGTGCCAGCAGCTTAGGGGCTCAGAACACCGGGGAGCTGTTTTTT. Its protein is CASSLGAQNTGELFF.

The CDR3 DNA follows: TGCAGTGCTAGAGGCCGGACTGAGAACACCTTC. Residues: CSARGRTENTF. This chain links TRBV20-1 with TRBJ1-2; no clear D. CDR1 and CDR2 from the germline V gene are DFQATT and SNEGSKA (reference sequence). CDR3 length equals 11 residues. Trimming shortened V by 1 base and J by 12 bases, and 12 bases separated the two germline ends.

In this sample, this clone turned up once. This chain links TRBV20-1 with TRBJ2-1, with 13 bases lining up with TRBD2. After removal of 3 bases from V and 10 bases from J, the junction contained 15 bases not matched to a gene. From germline, CDR1 is DFQATT and CDR2 SNEGSKA (reference sequence). The length of the CDR3 is 17 residues. The CDR3 nucleotides read TGCAGTGCTAGTCAAGCAGGACTAGCGGGGGCACGAGGGGAGCAGTTCTTC. The encoded protein is CSASQAGLAGARGEQFF.

The J gene is TRBJ2-6, the V gene TRBV7-2, with no clear D. The V end was cut by 5 bases, the J end by 0 bases, with 5 bases between. This CDR3 spans 14 amino acids. Germline V gene lookup returns CDR1 SGHTA and CDR2 FQGNSA. The CDR3 DNA is TGTGCCAGCAGCACAAACTCTGGGGCCAACGTCCTGACTTTC. Amino acids: CASSTNSGANVLTF.

This clone has just a few counts. The chain has TRBV5-4 and TRBJ1-4; D remains ambiguous. V lost 5 bases to trimming and J lost 0 bases, with 17 bases between them. This CDR3 comprises 17 residues. Per the germline V gene, CDR1 is SGHNT and CDR2 is YYREEE (reference sequence). As DNA, the CDR3 is TGTGCCAGCAGACCCCGGGGAGGCTTTTCAACTAATGAAAAACTGTTTTTT. Translation gives CASRPRGGFSTNEKLFF.

This chain connects TRBV4-1 to TRBJ1-4; TRBD1 agrees at 7 bases. This CDR3 region has 16 residues. Germline V gives CDR1 MGHRA, CDR2 YSYEKL. Trimming removed 0 bases from V and 6 bases from J; junction bases left unmatched: 7. The CDR3 region has the DNA TGCGCCAGCAGCCAAGATGAGCAGGGGGTTGATGAAAAACTGTTTTTT. Its protein product is CASSQDEQGVDEKLFF.

Only one count was recorded for this clone. This chain links TRBV11-2 with TRBJ2-3; 9 bases map to TRBD2. There are 14 residues in the CDR3. Per the germline V gene, CDR1 is SGHAT and CDR2 is FQNNGV. The ends lost 5 bases at V and 6 bases at J; junction bases unmatched: 6. The CDR3 nucleotides are TGTGCCAGCAGCCAAAGCGGGGGGCGGGATACGCAGTATTTT. This sequence encodes CASSQSGGRDTQYF.

This chain links TRBV29-1 with TRBJ2-3, with 11 nucleotides matching TRBD1. Trimming removed 6 bases from V and 4 bases from J; junction bases left unmatched: 12. Germline loops: CDR1 SQVTM, CDR2 ANQGSEA. This CDR3 spans 16 amino acids. CDR3 nucleotide sequence: TGCAGCGTCTCAGCCGGGACAGGGGGTTCTGCAGATACGCAGTATTTT. Its protein product is CSVSAGTGGSADTQYF.

V is TRBV5-8 and J is TRBJ2-5; D perhaps matches TRBD1 (5 bases). Germline assignment: CDR1 SGHTS and CDR2 YDEGEE. The CDR3 loop spans 15 amino acids. V lost 0 bases and J lost 5, with 14 bases in between. The CDR3 sequence: CASSLGQTMVETQYF. Written as DNA, the CDR3 is TGTGCCAGCAGCTTGGGACAGACGATGGTTGAGACCCAGTACTTC. The whole variable domain, filled in from reference TRBV5-8 and TRBJ2-5, reads EAGVTQSPTHLIKTRGQQATLRCSPISGHTSVYWYQQALGLGLQFLLWYDEGEERNRGNFPPRFSGRQFPNYSSELNVNALELEDSALYLCASSLGQTMVETQYFGPGTRLLVL.

This clone was found once. The CDR3 is CASRSGLSTDTQYF. DNA of the CDR3: TGTGCCAGCAGATCGGGACTTAGCACAGATACGCAGTATTTT. This chain links TRBV28 with TRBJ2-3; weak D call: TRBD2 (6 bases). V was shortened by 6 bases and J by 0 bases, with 10 bases between the two germline ends. Germline V gene data show CDR1 as MDHEN and CDR2 as SYDVKM. This CDR3 has 14 amino acids. Using reference TRBV28 and TRBJ2-3 for the parts outside the CDR3, the full variable domain is DVKVTQSSRYLVKRTGEKVFLECVQDMDHENMFWYRQDPGLGLRLIYFSYDVKMKEKGDIPEGYSVSREKKERFSLILESASTNQTSMYLCASRSGLSTDTQYFGPGTRLTVL.

This clone came up once. The gene calls are TRBV28 and TRBJ1-3; no clear D. Germline V gene lookup returns CDR1 MDHEN and CDR2 SYDVKM. V gave up 3 bases and J gave up 2 bases, with 8 bases separating them. The CDR3 extends over 14 amino acids. The CDR3 sequence is CASSFGSTGNTIYF. The CDR3 coding sequence is TGTGCCAGCAGTTTCGGGAGTACTGGAAACACCATATATTTT.

This chain joins TRBV5-6 and TRBJ1-1, with TRBD1 matching 8 bases. The V gene's germline CDR1 is SGHDT and CDR2 YYEEEE. The CDR3 consists of 15 residues. With V trimmed by 4 bases and J by 0 bases, 5 bases remained unmatched. The chain's CDR3 is CASSRRGQVNTEAFF. Here the CDR3 DNA reads TGTGCCAGCAGCCGGCGGGGACAGGTGAACACTGAAGCTTTCTTT.

This chain uses TRBV7-9 with TRBJ2-2; D possibly corresponds to TRBD1 (6 bases). V shed 5 bases and J shed 2 bases, with 12 bases lying between them. Germline V gives CDR1 SEHNR, CDR2 FQNEAQ (reference sequence). The CDR3 covers 15 residues. CDR3 sequence reads: CASSPGTTNTGELFF. The CDR3 DNA reads as TGTGCCAGCAGCCCCGGGACAACAAACACCGGGGAGCTGTTTTTT.

V usage is TRBV5-1 and J usage is TRBJ1-5; TRBD1 matches at 7 bases. The CDR3 length is 14 residues. The germline gives CDR1 SGHRS, CDR2 YFSETQ. The junction had 2 bases not matched to a gene; V was cut back by 3 bases and J by 2 bases. In nucleotides, the CDR3 is TGCGCCAGCAGCTCCGGGACAGGCAATCAGCCCCAGCATTTT. It translates to CASSSGTGNQPQHF.

This clone occurred a few times. The chain uses TRBV6-5 and TRBJ1-3; no clear D gene. The CDR3 has 14 amino acids. Germline CDR1 is MNHEY and CDR2 is SVGAGI. Deletions cut 5 bases from V and 2 bases from J, with 10 bases between. This chain's CDR3 is CASSLGRTGNTIYF. The CDR3 nucleotides are TGTGCCAGCAGTCTGGGGAGAACTGGAAACACCATATATTTT.

The chain carries TRBV6-2 or TRBV6-3 and TRBJ2-3; 8 positions agree with TRBD1. The CDR3 loop spans 15 amino acids. Looked up from germline, CDR1 is MNHEY and CDR2 is SVGEGT. With 5 bases clipped from V and 1 base from J, the junction kept 5 bases outside the gene matches. The CDR3 sequence: CASSNGQGRTDTQYF. Here the CDR3 DNA reads TGTGCCAGCAGTAATGGACAGGGCCGCACAGATACGCAGTATTTT.

This clone was observed a few times. The chain carries TRBV6-5 and TRBJ1-2, with TRBD1 matching 7 bases. The V segment lost 7 bases and the J segment 8 bases; nucleotides outside the gene matches: 13. The CDR3 runs to 14 residues. The germline CDR1 and CDR2 sequences are MNHEY and SVGAGI. The CDR3 DNA sequence: TGTGCCAGCAACCGAGGGGGCGGCCTGGAAGGCTACACCTTC. Translation: CASNRGGGLEGYTF.